This TCR beta chain stems from a study of T cells in Graves' hyperthyroidism and ophthalmopathy. Regarding the study as a whole: The model forecast ophthalmopathy, anticipating it by a median around 6.4 months before onset.

The blood specimen was taken at initial hyperthyroidism diagnosis, before any ophthalmopathy symptoms. What was amplified from RNA transcripts were TCR beta CDR3 regions. Researchers ran a first-round RT-PCR on the TCR CDR3 using the HTBI primer set. TCRdb passed the multiplex PCR reads through MiXCR, listing each CDR3 protein once. Of about 720,000 distinct CDR3 sequences in the sample, approximately 18% were seen once. Notes on this clonotype: Its antigen remains unknown.

The sequenced material came from blood. The sequence was collected from a woman in her forties or fifties with Graves' hyperthyroidism that later progressed to Graves' ophthalmopathy.

The chain's CDR3 is CASRDRARVAFF. CDR3 coding DNA: TGTGCCAGCAGAGACAGGGCTCGAGTAGCTTTCTTT. The chain employs TRBV6-4 and TRBJ1-1; 7 nucleotides line up with TRBD1. Trimming at V came to 6 bases and at J to 10 bases, leaving 8 bases not matched to a gene. The CDR3 spans 12 residues. Germline CDR1 and CDR2: MRHNA and SNTAGT.